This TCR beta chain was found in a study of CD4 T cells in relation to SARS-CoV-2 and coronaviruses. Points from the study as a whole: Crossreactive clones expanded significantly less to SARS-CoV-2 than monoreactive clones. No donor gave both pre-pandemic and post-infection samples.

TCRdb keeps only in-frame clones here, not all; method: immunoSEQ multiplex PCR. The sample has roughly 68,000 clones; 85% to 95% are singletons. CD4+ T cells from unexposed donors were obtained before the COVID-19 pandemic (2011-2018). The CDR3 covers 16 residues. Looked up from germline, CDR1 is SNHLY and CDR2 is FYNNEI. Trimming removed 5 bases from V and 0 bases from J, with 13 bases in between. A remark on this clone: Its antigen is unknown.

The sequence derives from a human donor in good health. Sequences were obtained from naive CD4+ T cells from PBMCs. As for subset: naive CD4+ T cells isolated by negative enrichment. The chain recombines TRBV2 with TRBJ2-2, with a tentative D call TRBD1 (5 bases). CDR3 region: CASSQTDLTNTGELFF. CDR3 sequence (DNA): TGTGCCAGCAGTCAGACAGACCTGACGAACACCGGGGAGCTGTTTTTT.